Listed below are T cell receptor beta chains from one sample, sequenced in a study of human T cells and chemical hapten exposure. TCRdb analysed the RACE reads with MiXCR anew, one entry per CDR3 protein. This sample has more than 150,000 distinct CDR3 sequences, with roughly 30% found just once. The sequences come from whole blood, collected in connection with sensitization to the hapten diphenylcyclopropenone (DPC). These receptors came from a woman aged 25 to 45 with alopecia areata. Some clones in this sample may be carry-over from other donors' samples. Each CDR3 is given with its conserved first and last residue. The D gene is left open where the match is weak. Size is omitted from some rows. Given values are once, few, many or a class for expanded clones.

CDR3nt: TGTGCCAGCAGCGTAGCGGGGGGGCCACAAGAGACCCAGTACTTC
CDR3aa: CASSVAGGPQETQYF
v_gene: TRBV9
abundance: few
d_gene: TRBD2
j_gene: TRBJ2-5

CDR3nt: TGCAGTGCTAGCCCAGCGGGGGGTTTCGGGGAGCTGTTTTTT
CDR3aa: CSASPAGGFGELFF
v_gene: TRBV20-1
abundance: few
d_gene: TRBD2
j_gene: TRBJ2-2

CDR3nt: TGTGCCAGCAGTGCCCGGGCTACAGTATCCCTCAGGGTCCCCGTCCACTTT
CDR3aa: CASSARATVSLRVPVHF
v_gene: TRBV6-5
abundance: .
d_gene: .
j_gene: TRBJ1-6

CDR3nt: TGCAGTGCTAGGGTACGGGACTGGGAAGGTCAGTTCTTC
CDR3aa: CSARVRDWEGQFF
v_gene: TRBV20-1
abundance: .
d_gene: .
j_gene: TRBJ2-1

CDR3nt: TGTGCCAGCAGTTTCGGACAGCCCTCTGGAAACACCATATATTTT
CDR3aa: CASSFGQPSGNTIYF
v_gene: TRBV12-3/TRBV12-4
abundance: few
d_gene: .
j_gene: TRBJ1-3

CDR3nt: TGTGCCAGCAAGGAGGTTTACACTGAAGCTTTCTTT
CDR3aa: CASKEVYTEAFF
v_gene: TRBV12-3/TRBV12-4
abundance: few
d_gene: .
j_gene: TRBJ1-1

CDR3nt: TGCAGTGCCCTCAGGACAGGCGGGTATAGCAATCAGCCCCAGCATTTT
CDR3aa: CSALRTGGYSNQPQHF
v_gene: TRBV20-1
abundance: .
d_gene: TRBD1
j_gene: TRBJ1-5

CDR3nt: TGCGCCAGCAGCCAAGATCGAAGCAGGGGCACCGGGGAGCTGTTTTTT
CDR3aa: CASSQDRSRGTGELFF
v_gene: TRBV4-1
abundance: few
d_gene: .
j_gene: TRBJ2-2

CDR3nt: TGTGCCAGCAGCAAGGTCCCGGATACGCAGTATTTT
CDR3aa: CASSKVPDTQYF
v_gene: TRBV12-3/TRBV12-4
abundance: .
d_gene: .
j_gene: TRBJ2-3

CDR3nt: TGCGCCAGCAGCCAAGCGACAGGACGGACTAATGAAAAACTGTTTTTT
CDR3aa: CASSQATGRTNEKLFF
v_gene: TRBV4-3
abundance: .
d_gene: .
j_gene: TRBJ1-4

CDR3nt: TGTGCCAGCAGTTCAACTAGGAGCACCGGGGAGCTGTTTTTT
CDR3aa: CASSSTRSTGELFF
v_gene: TRBV12-3/TRBV12-4
abundance: few
d_gene: .
j_gene: TRBJ2-2

CDR3nt: TGTGCCAGCAGCTTTCGGGCGGGGGGGCCTTCCTACAATGAGCAGTTCTTC
CDR3aa: CASSFRAGGPSYNEQFF
v_gene: TRBV11-3
abundance: .
d_gene: TRBD2
j_gene: TRBJ2-1

CDR3nt: TGTGCCAGCAGTGGTAGGGGCGGCAATCAGCCCCAGCATTTT
CDR3aa: CASSGRGGNQPQHF
v_gene: TRBV25-1
abundance: .
d_gene: .
j_gene: TRBJ1-5

CDR3nt: TGTGCCAGCAGCGCCGGGACAGGGGGGCAGTATGAGCAGTTCTTC
CDR3aa: CASSAGTGGQYEQFF
v_gene: TRBV6-4
abundance: .
d_gene: TRBD1
j_gene: TRBJ2-1

CDR3nt: TGTGCTAGTGGTTTGGAATGGGGCAATCAGCCCCAGCATTTT
CDR3aa: CASGLEWGNQPQHF
v_gene: TRBV12-5
abundance: few
d_gene: .
j_gene: TRBJ1-5

CDR3nt: TGTGCCAGCAGCTACGACAGGGTAGGCACTGAAGCTTTCTTT
CDR3aa: CASSYDRVGTEAFF
v_gene: TRBV16
abundance: .
d_gene: TRBD1
j_gene: TRBJ1-1

CDR3nt: TGCAGCGTTCGAGGGGGTGAGCAGTTCTTC
CDR3aa: CSVRGGEQFF
v_gene: TRBV29-1
abundance: few
d_gene: .
j_gene: TRBJ2-1

CDR3nt: TGCAGCGTTGAAGTCCCGGGACAGGGTGGGACCTATGGCTACACCTTC
CDR3aa: CSVEVPGQGGTYGYTF
v_gene: TRBV29-1
abundance: few
d_gene: TRBD1
j_gene: TRBJ1-2

CDR3nt: TGTGCCAGCAGTTACAATGAGCAGTTCTTC
CDR3aa: CASSYNEQFF
v_gene: TRBV28
abundance: many
d_gene: .
j_gene: TRBJ2-1

CDR3nt: TGTGCCAGCAGTTTAGCCTGGGGGGACATTCAGTACTTC
CDR3aa: CASSLAWGDIQYF
v_gene: TRBV27
abundance: .
d_gene: .
j_gene: TRBJ2-4

CDR3nt: TGTGCCAGCAGCCCGCCCGAGGACAGGGACTCCTACAATGAGCAGTTCTTC
CDR3aa: CASSPPEDRDSYNEQFF
v_gene: TRBV21-1
abundance: .
d_gene: .
j_gene: TRBJ2-1

CDR3nt: TGCGCCAGCAGCCAGACCGGGGGTGAAAAACTGTTTTTT
CDR3aa: CASSQTGGEKLFF
v_gene: TRBV5-1
abundance: .
d_gene: .
j_gene: TRBJ1-4

CDR3nt: TGTGCCAGCAGTGCAGGGGGATCCTACGAGCAGTACTTC
CDR3aa: CASSAGGSYEQYF
v_gene: TRBV6-5
abundance: few
d_gene: TRBD1
j_gene: TRBJ2-7

CDR3nt: TGTGCCAGCAGCCAAGATTGGTGGCTTGTACAACAAGAGACCCAGTACTTC
CDR3aa: CASSQDWWLVQQETQYF
v_gene: TRBV4-2
abundance: few
d_gene: .
j_gene: TRBJ2-5

CDR3nt: TGTGCCAGCAGTGAATCTGACGGTATTTTAGTGAATTACAATGAGCAGTTCTTC
CDR3aa: CASSESDGILVNYNEQFF
v_gene: TRBV25-1
abundance: few
d_gene: .
j_gene: TRBJ2-1

CDR3nt: TGTGCCAGCAGTAAATCCTCTCAGCAGTTCTTC
CDR3aa: CASSKSSQQFF
v_gene: TRBV6-2/TRBV6-3
abundance: .
d_gene: .
j_gene: TRBJ2-1

CDR3nt: TGTGCCATCGCCGGACTAGCGGGAGGTCCAGATACGCAGTATTTT
CDR3aa: CAIAGLAGGPDTQYF
v_gene: TRBV10-3
abundance: .
d_gene: TRBD2
j_gene: TRBJ2-3

CDR3nt: TGTGCCAGCAAACCGACTGGTCCCTACAATGAGCAGTTCTTC
CDR3aa: CASKPTGPYNEQFF
v_gene: TRBV2
abundance: many
d_gene: .
j_gene: TRBJ2-1

CDR3nt: TGTGCCAGCAGCCCTGAAGGGCGGGGTGCCACAGATACGCAGTATTTT
CDR3aa: CASSPEGRGATDTQYF
v_gene: TRBV28
abundance: few
d_gene: .
j_gene: TRBJ2-3

CDR3nt: TGTGCCAGCAGCTTCACCGGGAGCTCCTACGAGCAGTACTTC
CDR3aa: CASSFTGSSYEQYF
v_gene: TRBV7-2
abundance: .
d_gene: .
j_gene: TRBJ2-7

CDR3nt: TGTGCCACCAGCAGAGAAGAAGGAGATGGCTACACCTTC
CDR3aa: CATSREEGDGYTF
v_gene: TRBV15
abundance: medium-sized
d_gene: .
j_gene: TRBJ1-2

CDR3nt: TGTGCCATCAGAACTAGCCCGGGACTAGCGGACAATGAGCAGTTCTTC
CDR3aa: CAIRTSPGLADNEQFF
v_gene: TRBV10-3
abundance: .
d_gene: TRBD2
j_gene: TRBJ2-1

CDR3nt: TGTGCCAGTAGGGGACAGGGCTGGGCCGGGGAGCTGTTTTTT
CDR3aa: CASRGQGWAGELFF
v_gene: TRBV19
abundance: .
d_gene: TRBD1
j_gene: TRBJ2-2

CDR3nt: TGTGCCAGCAGCCCCCGGGCGCGGCCAGATACGCAGTATTTT
CDR3aa: CASSPRARPDTQYF
v_gene: TRBV7-8
abundance: few
d_gene: .
j_gene: TRBJ2-3

CDR3nt: TGTGCCAGCAGCTACGGGACAGGGGCGTTGGAGACCCAGTACTTC
CDR3aa: CASSYGTGALETQYF
v_gene: TRBV3-1
abundance: once
d_gene: TRBD1
j_gene: TRBJ2-5

CDR3nt: TGCAGCGTTGGGCCCCGGGGGGGCTGGGGCAATCAGCCCCAGCATTTT
CDR3aa: CSVGPRGGWGNQPQHF
v_gene: TRBV29-1
abundance: .
d_gene: .
j_gene: TRBJ1-5

CDR3nt: TGTGCCAGCAGTTGGACGGTAACCTACAATGAGCAGTTCTTC
CDR3aa: CASSWTVTYNEQFF
v_gene: TRBV12-3/TRBV12-4
abundance: .
d_gene: .
j_gene: TRBJ2-1

CDR3nt: TGTGCCATCAGGAGTTCCTCCTACGAGCAGTACTTC
CDR3aa: CAIRSSSYEQYF
v_gene: TRBV10-3
abundance: few
d_gene: .
j_gene: TRBJ2-7

CDR3nt: TGCAGCGTTGAAGGGACTAGCGGGAGTGCTGCCTACAATGAGCAGTTCTTC
CDR3aa: CSVEGTSGSAAYNEQFF
v_gene: TRBV29-1
abundance: .
d_gene: TRBD2
j_gene: TRBJ2-1

CDR3nt: TGTGCCAGCTCACCCCTTTATATAGGCGGCAGGGACAATGAGCAGTTCTTC
CDR3aa: CASSPLYIGGRDNEQFF
v_gene: TRBV18
abundance: few
d_gene: .
j_gene: TRBJ2-1

CDR3nt: TGTGCCAGCAGCCAGGACAGGAGTGATCCCACAGCTGAGACCCAGTACTTC
CDR3aa: CASSQDRSDPTAETQYF
v_gene: TRBV14
abundance: few
d_gene: TRBD1
j_gene: TRBJ2-5

CDR3nt: TGCGCCAGCAGCCTGGGACTAGCGGGAGGGTCAGATACGCAGTATTTT
CDR3aa: CASSLGLAGGSDTQYF
v_gene: TRBV5-1
abundance: .
d_gene: TRBD2
j_gene: TRBJ2-3

CDR3nt: TGTGCCAGCAGCCACGACAGGGCCAGGAACACTGAAGCTTTCTTT
CDR3aa: CASSHDRARNTEAFF
v_gene: TRBV7-9
abundance: .
d_gene: TRBD1
j_gene: TRBJ1-1

CDR3nt: TGTGCCAGCAGTCACCGACAGGGCACTGAAGCTTTCTTT
CDR3aa: CASSHRQGTEAFF
v_gene: TRBV28
abundance: few
d_gene: TRBD1
j_gene: TRBJ1-1

CDR3nt: TGCGCCAGCAGATTGGGGGCCAGGGGTGGGTCACCCCTCCACTTT
CDR3aa: CASRLGARGGSPLHF
v_gene: TRBV5-1
abundance: few
d_gene: .
j_gene: TRBJ1-6

CDR3nt: TGCGCCGACCCGTTGCGGTACTTC
CDR3aa: CADPLRYF
v_gene: TRBV5-1
abundance: .
d_gene: .
j_gene: TRBJ2-7

CDR3nt: TGCAGTGTAGGTACCACTGAAGCTTTCTTT
CDR3aa: CSVGTTEAFF
v_gene: TRBV20-1
abundance: few
d_gene: .
j_gene: TRBJ1-1

CDR3nt: TGTGCCAGCAGCCATCAGGGGGGGCGGGAAAAACTGTTTTTT
CDR3aa: CASSHQGGREKLFF
v_gene: TRBV28
abundance: .
d_gene: TRBD1
j_gene: TRBJ1-4

CDR3nt: TGTGCCAGCAGCTTACTCCTTGGGGCCTCCGGGGAGCTGTTTTTT
CDR3aa: CASSLLLGASGELFF
v_gene: TRBV7-3
abundance: .
d_gene: .
j_gene: TRBJ2-2

CDR3nt: TGCGCCAGCAGCCAAGGACAGGTTTATTCACCCCTCCACTTT
CDR3aa: CASSQGQVYSPLHF
v_gene: TRBV4-3
abundance: .
d_gene: .
j_gene: TRBJ1-6

CDR3nt: TGCAGCGTTGATAAAGGGGGTAATGAAAAACTGTTTTTT
CDR3aa: CSVDKGGNEKLFF
v_gene: TRBV29-1
abundance: .
d_gene: .
j_gene: TRBJ1-4

CDR3nt: TGCGCCAGCAGCCAGAGCCTCGGACAGATGAATTCACCCCTCCACTTT
CDR3aa: CASSQSLGQMNSPLHF
v_gene: TRBV4-3
abundance: .
d_gene: .
j_gene: TRBJ1-6

CDR3nt: TGTGCCAGCAGCCTTGTGGCGGGGGAGACCCAGTACTTC
CDR3aa: CASSLVAGETQYF
v_gene: TRBV5-4
abundance: .
d_gene: .
j_gene: TRBJ2-5